This T cell receptor (beta chain) was retrieved from a study of blood T cell repertoires in COVID-19. Germline values: CDR1 SNHLY, CDR2 FYNNEI. This CDR3 contains 14 residues. V shed 7 bases and J 2 bases; nucleotides not matched to a gene: 8. Repertoires were generated with immunoSEQ multiplex PCR, while TCRdb's copy carries only in-frame clones and drops some. The sample yields about 190,000 clones, roughly 83% seen once. The gene calls are TRBV2 and TRBJ2-7; 7 nucleotides agree with TRBD1. This TCR was sampled from a man aged 35-49 years with acute COVID-19. The sequencing input was PBMCs or T cells enriched from blood (not recorded which). Here the CDR3 reads CASIQTGLTYEQYF. The CDR3 nucleotides are TGTGCCAGCATCCAGACAGGGCTTACCTACGAGCAGTACTTC.